The 10 T cell receptor beta chains presented below share a single source sample, sequenced in a study of T cell repertoires in cytomegalovirus infection (dated by TCRdb to between 2018 and 2021). Sequencing used an Illumina HiSeq 1500. TCRdb reanalyzed the raw reads on its own, using fastp at Q25 for trimming and MiXCR for clone calling, and kept in-frame beta chains. Every entry covers one CDR3 protein and lists the most common genes and DNA from its rows. For this sample the table gives 550,000 to 850,000 distinct CDR3 sequences, of which around a third were detected only once. Roughly 20% of the sample lies in the top ten. What the treatment or condition label conveys for this sample: in vitro stimulation with specific CMV peptide epitopes to enrich CMV-specific T cells. These TCRs are of unknown antigen specificity. The material sequenced was cultured PBMCs, taken from culture after CMV antigen stimulation. The receptors here all came from a human donor in good health (CMV status not recorded). Some clones in this sample may be carry-over from other donors' samples.

This clonotype was seen a handful of times. The rearrangement links TRBV6-2 or TRBV6-3 to TRBJ2-1; perhaps TRBD2 as D (5 bases). With 4 bases removed from V and 7 bases from J, the gap between germline ends came to 8 bases. Germline-derived CDR1 and CDR2 are MNHEY and SVGEGT. The CDR3 extends over 12 amino acids. The CDR3 DNA sequence: TGTGCCAGCAGTTCTAGGACTAATGAGCAGTTCTTC. Protein product: CASSSRTNEQFF.

The sample holds many counts of this clonotype. The chain links TRBV7-2 to TRBJ2-5, with D tentatively TRBD2 (5 bases). The V gene's germline CDR1 is SGHTA and CDR2 FQGNSA. This CDR3 comprises 14 residues. Trimming pared 11 bases from V and 1 base from J, leaving 17 bases between. Here the CDR3 DNA reads TGTGCCTCAGCATCCCGAGGACTCCAAGAGACCCAGTACTTC. Translating it yields CASASRGLQETQYF. The full variable domain, its missing parts supplied by reference TRBV7-2 and TRBJ2-5, is GAGVSQSPSNKVTEKGKDVELRCDPISGHTALYWYRQSLGQGLEFLIYFQGNSAPDKSGLPSDRFSAERTGGSVSTLTIQRTQQEDSAVYLCASASRGLQETQYFGPGTRLLVL.

This chain links TRBV29-1 with TRBJ2-1; D is undetermined. The CDR3 loop spans 12 amino acids. The germline gives CDR1 SQVTM, CDR2 ANQGSEA. Deletions cut 6 bases from V and 5 bases from J, with 11 bases between. DNA of the CDR3: TGCAGCGTACGAGCCATTAACAATGAGCAGTTCTTC. It is translated as CSVRAINNEQFF.

This rearrangement joins TRBV10-1 to TRBJ2-1; 15 nucleotides line up with TRBD2. The CDR3 has 19 residues. Per germline, CDR1 WNHNN and CDR2 SYGVQD (reference sequence). V was clipped by 5 bases and J by 4 bases; unmatched bases: 12. As DNA, the CDR3 is TGCGCCAGCAGTCCAGCAGGACTAGCGGGAGGGCCAAGTTACAATGAGCAGTTCTTC. Residues: CASSPAGLAGGPSYNEQFF.

This clonotype came up many times. V and J are TRBV7-2 and TRBJ1-2; D not certain. V was cut by 2 bases and J by 6 bases, with 13 bases left in between. CDR3 length equals 14 residues. Germline CDR1 SGHTA, CDR2 FQGNSA. In DNA, the CDR3 is TGTGCCAGCAGCTTAATTGTCGGGGAGCATGGCTACACCTTC. Its protein product is CASSLIVGEHGYTF.

This chain's CDR3 is CASKRPQPKAKNIQYF. CDR3 in DNA: TGTGCCAGCAAACGGCCGCAGCCTAAAGCCAAAAACATTCAGTACTTC. The gene calls are TRBV6-5 and TRBJ2-4; D unresolved. V was cut by 7 bases and J by 0 bases, with 16 bases left in between. The CDR3 runs to 16 residues. Germline assignment: CDR1 MNHEY and CDR2 SVGAGI.

This rearrangement joins TRBV25-1 to TRBJ2-1; 8 bases match TRBD1. The CDR3 totals 18 residues. CDR1 is MGHDK and CDR2 is SYGVNS in the germline V gene. V was clipped by 1 base and J by 8 bases; unmatched bases: 16. The CDR3 here is CASSELYGLDRVADEQFF. CDR3 bases: TGTGCCAGCAGTGAATTGTATGGGTTGGACAGGGTAGCGGATGAGCAGTTCTTC.

This clonotype has more than one count but fewer than ten. V and J are TRBV12-3 or TRBV12-4 and TRBJ2-7, with a weak D call TRBD2 (5 bases). V was pared by 6 bases and J by 2 bases, with 14 bases between. CDR3 length: 14 residues. The CDR3 sequence: CASSPLGGAYEQYF. For the CDR3, the DNA is TGTGCCAGCAGCCCTTTAGGAGGTGCCTACGAGCAGTACTTC.

The chain couples TRBV28 to TRBJ2-5; weak D call: TRBD1 (7 bases). Germline V gives CDR1 MDHEN, CDR2 SYDVKM. V was cut by 2 bases and J by 1 base, with 11 bases left in between. The CDR3 consists of 15 residues. The CDR3 nucleotides are TGTGCCAGCAGTTTAGCGGGACAGCGCCAAGAGACCCAGTACTTC. Amino acids: CASSLAGQRQETQYF. Full variable domain (remainder filled in from reference TRBV28 and TRBJ2-5): DVKVTQSSRYLVKRTGEKVFLECVQDMDHENMFWYRQDPGLGLRLIYFSYDVKMKEKGDIPEGYSVSREKKERFSLILESASTNQTSMYLCASSLAGQRQETQYFGPGTRLLVL.

This clonotype turned up a few times. This rearrangement joins TRBV28 to TRBJ2-5; 10 nucleotides agree with TRBD2. This CDR3 spans 17 amino acids. The J segment lost 5 bases and the V segment lost 4 bases, leaving 13 bases of the junction unmatched. Germline V gene data show CDR1 as MDHEN and CDR2 as SYDVKM. CDR3 amino acids: CASSSPPASGGRETQYF. CDR3 coding DNA: TGTGCCAGCAGTTCCCCCCCTGCTAGCGGGGGAAGGGAGACCCAGTACTTC.